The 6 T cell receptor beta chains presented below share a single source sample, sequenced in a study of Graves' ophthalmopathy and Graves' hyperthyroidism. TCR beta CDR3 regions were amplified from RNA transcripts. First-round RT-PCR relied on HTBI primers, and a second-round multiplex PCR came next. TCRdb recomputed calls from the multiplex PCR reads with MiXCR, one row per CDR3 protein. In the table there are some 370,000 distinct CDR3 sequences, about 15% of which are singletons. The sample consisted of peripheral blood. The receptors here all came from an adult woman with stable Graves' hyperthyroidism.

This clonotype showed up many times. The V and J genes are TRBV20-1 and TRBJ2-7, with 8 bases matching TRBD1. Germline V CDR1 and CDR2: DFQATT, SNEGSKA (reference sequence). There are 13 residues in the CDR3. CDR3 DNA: TGCAGCGCGCAAAGAGGGACAGGTCTCGAGCAGTACTTC. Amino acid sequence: CSAQRGTGLEQYF.

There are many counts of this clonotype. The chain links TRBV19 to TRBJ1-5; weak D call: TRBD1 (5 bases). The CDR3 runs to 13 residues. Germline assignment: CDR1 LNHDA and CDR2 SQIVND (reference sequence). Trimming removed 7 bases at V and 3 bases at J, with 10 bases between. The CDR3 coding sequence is TGTGCCAGTAATTCAGGGTTCAATCAGCCCCAGCATTTT. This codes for CASNSGFNQPQHF.

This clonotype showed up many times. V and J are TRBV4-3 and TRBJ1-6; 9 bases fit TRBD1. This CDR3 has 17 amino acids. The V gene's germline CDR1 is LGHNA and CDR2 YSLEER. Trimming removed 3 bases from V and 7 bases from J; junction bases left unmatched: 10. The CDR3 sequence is CASSQATGGLSNSPLHF. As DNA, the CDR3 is TGCGCCAGCAGCCAGGCAACAGGGGGCCTTTCGAATTCACCCCTCCACTTT.

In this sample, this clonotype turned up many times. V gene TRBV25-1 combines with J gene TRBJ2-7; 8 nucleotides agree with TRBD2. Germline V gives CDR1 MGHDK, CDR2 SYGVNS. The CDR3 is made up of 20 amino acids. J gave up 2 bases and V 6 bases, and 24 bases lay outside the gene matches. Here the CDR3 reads CASRSIKGRVAREGTYEQYF. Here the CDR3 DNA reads TGTGCCAGCAGATCGATTAAAGGGAGAGTTGCCCGGGAGGGAACCTACGAGCAGTACTTC.

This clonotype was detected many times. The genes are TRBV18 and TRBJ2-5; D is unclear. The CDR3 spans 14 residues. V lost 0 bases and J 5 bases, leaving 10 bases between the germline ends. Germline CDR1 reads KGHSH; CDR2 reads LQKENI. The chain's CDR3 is CASSPPEIRETQYF. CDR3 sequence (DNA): TGTGCCAGCTCACCACCGGAGATTCGGGAGACCCAGTACTTC.

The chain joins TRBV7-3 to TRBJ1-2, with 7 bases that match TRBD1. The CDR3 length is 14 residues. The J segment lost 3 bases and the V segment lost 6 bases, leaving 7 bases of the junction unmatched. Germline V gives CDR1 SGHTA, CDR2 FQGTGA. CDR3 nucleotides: TGTGCCAGCAGACCACAGGGGCTTGACTATGGCTACACCTTC. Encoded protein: CASRPQGLDYGYTF.